This TCR beta chain was found in a study of T cells after yellow fever vaccination. This clonotype appeared a few times. No antigen is known for it. A single record per CDR3 protein comes from TCRdb applying MiXCR to the 5' RACE reads. The sample has approximately 150,000 distinct CDR3 sequences; over 7% are singletons. Whole-study results and caveats: Clonotypes shared by both compartments, CD4 and CD8, made up a small share. Abundant bulk-derived clonotypes could contaminate FACS-sorted repertoires.

With V trimmed by 6 bases and J by 6 bases, 10 bases remained unmatched. Germline assignment: CDR1 LNHDA and CDR2 SQIVND (reference sequence). The CDR3 contains 15 residues. The specimen was CD8+ T cells sorted from PBMCs, collected 45 days after the yellow fever booster vaccination. The source of this sequence is a man between 18 and 35 years old who received the YFV17D yellow fever vaccine. The rearrangement links TRBV19 to TRBJ2-3; 9 nucleotides match TRBD2. CDR3: CASSWGRGGQDTQYF. The CDR3 region has the DNA TGTGCCAGTAGCTGGGGGCGGGGGGGCCAGGATACGCAGTATTTT.